This is a list of T cell receptor beta chains from one sample in a study of control samples from healthy donors and cancer patients. Generated by immunoSEQ multiplex PCR, the TCRdb table keeps only in-frame clones and is missing some. The table shows about 140,000 clones, with around 90% occurring only once. Sequencing used blood. The receptors originated from a man aged 18 to 35 in good health. CDR3s include the opening cysteine and the closing phenylalanine or tryptophan. A D gene is named only where the DNA matches it firmly. Clone size, where shown, is once, few, many, or a class for clones that have expanded.

CDR3nt: TGCGCCAGCAGCCAAGAAATTTTGGGGCCGGGACACACATACAATGAGCAGTTCTTC
CDR3aa: CASSQEILGPGHTYNEQFF
d_gene: -
v_gene: TRBV4-3
j_gene: TRBJ2-1
abundance: -

CDR3nt: TGTGCCAGCAGCTTCAAGGGAAACACTGAAGCTTTCTTT
CDR3aa: CASSFKGNTEAFF
d_gene: -
v_gene: TRBV7-9
j_gene: TRBJ1-1
abundance: -

CDR3nt: TGCGCCAGCAGCTTGGGGGCTAGCGGGGGCTTGGAGGATGAGCAGTTCTTC
CDR3aa: CASSLGASGGLEDEQFF
d_gene: TRBD2
v_gene: TRBV5-1
j_gene: TRBJ2-1
abundance: -

CDR3nt: TGCAGCGTTGAGGCGGTCTATAACTATGGCTACACCTTC
CDR3aa: CSVEAVYNYGYTF
d_gene: -
v_gene: TRBV29-1
j_gene: TRBJ1-2
abundance: -

CDR3nt: TGTGCCAGCAGCCAAGATCAGGAGACCCAGTACTTC
CDR3aa: CASSQDQETQYF
d_gene: -
v_gene: TRBV3-1/TRBV3-2
j_gene: TRBJ2-5
abundance: -

CDR3nt: TGCGCCAGGCGGACTAGCGGGGGGTGGACGAACACCGGGGAGCTGTTTTTT
CDR3aa: CARRTSGGWTNTGELFF
d_gene: TRBD2
v_gene: TRBV5-1
j_gene: TRBJ2-2
abundance: -

CDR3nt: TGTGCCATCAGTGAAACAAACACTGAAGCTTTCTTT
CDR3aa: CAISETNTEAFF
d_gene: -
v_gene: TRBV10-3
j_gene: TRBJ1-1
abundance: -

CDR3nt: TGTGCCAGCTCCCCCTTGGAACAGGAAGTCTCTGGGGCCAACGTCCTGACTTTC
CDR3aa: CASSPLEQEVSGANVLTF
d_gene: -
v_gene: TRBV18
j_gene: TRBJ2-6
abundance: -

CDR3nt: TGTGCCAGCAGCCCAGAGAACCGGGCCATTCAGTACTTC
CDR3aa: CASSPENRAIQYF
d_gene: -
v_gene: TRBV9
j_gene: TRBJ2-4
abundance: -

CDR3nt: TGTGCCAGCTCATCGAACTCCGGGACAACGAACACTGAAGCTTTCTTT
CDR3aa: CASSSNSGTTNTEAFF
d_gene: -
v_gene: TRBV18
j_gene: TRBJ1-1
abundance: -

CDR3nt: TGTGCCAGGGATGGATCTAGCACAGATACGCAGTATTTT
CDR3aa: CARDGSSTDTQYF
d_gene: -
v_gene: TRBV7-9
j_gene: TRBJ2-3
abundance: -

CDR3nt: TGTGCCAGCAGCACACTAACAGGGAACGAGCAGTACTTC
CDR3aa: CASSTLTGNEQYF
d_gene: -
v_gene: TRBV11-1
j_gene: TRBJ2-7
abundance: -

CDR3nt: TGTGCCAGCAGTTTATTAGCGGGTAGAGGCTACACCTTC
CDR3aa: CASSLLAGRGYTF
d_gene: -
v_gene: TRBV28
j_gene: TRBJ1-2
abundance: once

CDR3nt: TGTGCCAGCAGCTTGGGCAGGGAGGACTACAATGAGCAGTTCTTC
CDR3aa: CASSLGREDYNEQFF
d_gene: -
v_gene: TRBV7-9
j_gene: TRBJ2-1
abundance: -

CDR3nt: TGTGCCAGCTCACCACTAGCGGGCTGGGATACGCAGTATTTT
CDR3aa: CASSPLAGWDTQYF
d_gene: TRBD2
v_gene: TRBV18
j_gene: TRBJ2-3
abundance: -

CDR3nt: TGTGCCTGGTGGACAGGGAACACCGGGGAGCTGTTTTTT
CDR3aa: CAWWTGNTGELFF
d_gene: TRBD1
v_gene: TRBV30
j_gene: TRBJ2-2
abundance: -

CDR3nt: TGTGCCAGCAGCCAATGGGGACTAGCGGGACGAGGAGAGACCCAGTACTTC
CDR3aa: CASSQWGLAGRGETQYF
d_gene: TRBD2
v_gene: TRBV3-1/TRBV3-2
j_gene: TRBJ2-5
abundance: -

CDR3nt: TGTGCCAGTCAGACCGGGCAGGGCGTTCGTGAAAAACTGTTTTTT
CDR3aa: CASQTGQGVREKLFF
d_gene: -
v_gene: TRBV6-6
j_gene: TRBJ1-4
abundance: -

CDR3nt: TGTGCCAGCAGCCGAACGGACAGGGTATACATTCAGTACTTC
CDR3aa: CASSRTDRVYIQYF
d_gene: TRBD1
v_gene: TRBV2
j_gene: TRBJ2-4
abundance: -

CDR3nt: TGTGCCAGCAGCTCAATGCTGGGCGGTTGGGATGAGCAGTTCTTC
CDR3aa: CASSSMLGGWDEQFF
d_gene: -
v_gene: TRBV11-2
j_gene: TRBJ2-1
abundance: -

CDR3nt: TGTGCCAGCAGTGCCCCCGGCTTAGGTAACTATGGCTACACCTTC
CDR3aa: CASSAPGLGNYGYTF
d_gene: -
v_gene: TRBV2
j_gene: TRBJ1-2
abundance: once